What follows are 21 T cell receptor beta chains derived from one specimen sequenced in a study of graft-versus-host responses after intestinal transplantation. The protocol was immunoSEQ multiplex PCR, while the TCRdb copy is restricted to in-frame clones and leaves out a portion. The data show 29,000 or so clones, approximately 90% seen once. The specimen comprised PBMCs, sampled approximately 460 days after intestinal transplantation. These receptors came from a human patient who received an intestinal transplant, so some T cells may come from the graft donor.

The rearrangement uses TRBV11-2 and TRBJ1-3; a weak D match, TRBD1 (6 bases). This CDR3 contains 14 residues. The ends were cut back, 5 bases at V and 0 bases at J, with 8 bases in the middle. Germline V gene data show CDR1 as SGHAT and CDR2 as FQNNGV. The CDR3 loop reads CASSPQGSGNTIYF. The CDR3 nucleotides read TGTGCCAGCAGCCCACAGGGCTCTGGAAACACCATATATTTT.

The chain has TRBV9 and TRBJ2-1, with D hard to call. Trimming took off 4 bases at V and 9 bases at J, with 17 bases between the two ends. This CDR3 is built from 14 residues. The V gene's germline CDR1 is SGDLS and CDR2 YYNGEE. The CDR3 DNA reads as TGTGCCAGCAGCCACGGCTCAAACCCAATTGAGCAGTTCTTC. It is translated as CASSHGSNPIEQFF.

The chain couples TRBV27 to TRBJ2-7; either TRBD1 or TRBD2 may fit D (6 bases each). The V gene's germline CDR1 is MNHEY and CDR2 SMNVEV (reference sequence). The CDR3 loop spans 18 amino acids. Trimming cost V 2 bases and J 0 bases, with 20 bases left between them. CDR3 protein: CASSLRGGWPSYSYEQYF. DNA of the CDR3: TGTGCCAGCAGTTTAAGAGGGGGGTGGCCCTCTTACTCCTACGAGCAGTACTTC.

The chain carries TRBV5-1 and TRBJ2-2; TRBD2 matches 10 bases. Germline V lookup: CDR1 SGHRS, CDR2 YFSETQ. CDR3 length equals 16 residues. The V and J ends lost 4 bases and 7 bases, in that order; junction bases with no gene match: 10. CDR3 DNA sequence: TGCGCCAGCAGCCTAGAGACTAGCGGGCGTAGCGGGGAGCTGTTTTTT. Translation gives CASSLETSGRSGELFF.

V usage is TRBV9 and J usage is TRBJ2-3, with D perhaps TRBD2 (6 bases). In germline, CDR1 is SGDLS, CDR2 YYNGEE. V lost 3 bases to trimming and J lost 2 bases, with 13 bases between them. CDR3 length: 15 residues. CDR3 sequence: CASSGSGPATDTQYF. The CDR3 nucleotides are TGTGCCAGCAGCGGAAGCGGGCCTGCCACAGATACGCAGTATTTT.

The chain combines TRBV30 with TRBJ1-2; D uncertain. The CDR3 is 13 residues long. V dropped 0 bases and J dropped 8 bases, with 13 bases sitting between them. Germline assignment: CDR1 GTSNPN and CDR2 SVGIG (reference sequence). The CDR3, as DNA: TGTGCCTGGAGTGTAACCCCCCCTGGCGGCTACACCTTC. Residues: CAWSVTPPGGYTF.

The CDR3 is CAISESGTYGYTF. The CDR3 DNA sequence: TGTGCCATCAGTGAGTCGGGGACCTATGGCTACACCTTC. This chain uses TRBV10-3 with TRBJ1-2; tentative D call: TRBD1 (5 bases). Germline CDR1 is ENHRY and CDR2 is SYGVKD. The CDR3 runs to 13 residues. Between the trimmed V and J ends, which lost 0 bases and 4 bases, there was a span of 6 bases.

This chain joins TRBV27 and TRBJ2-3; D is uncertain. The CDR3 covers 15 residues. Trimming removed 1 base at V and 6 bases at J, with 14 bases between. Germline V CDR1 and CDR2: MNHEY, SMNVEV (reference sequence). The CDR3 DNA follows: TGTGCCAGCAGTTTATACTCGGGCTCATGGGATACGCAGTATTTT. As protein: CASSLYSGSWDTQYF.

The chain recombines TRBV28 with TRBJ2-7; D remains unclear. This CDR3 spans 19 amino acids. Germline V gene lookup returns CDR1 MDHEN and CDR2 SYDVKM. Trimming removed 1 base at V and 1 base at J, with 23 bases between. Here the CDR3 reads CASSLLLPQESVGSYEQYF. The CDR3 nucleotides read TGTGCCAGCAGTTTATTACTCCCCCAAGAGTCGGTCGGGTCCTACGAGCAGTACTTC.

The gene calls are TRBV19 and TRBJ2-3, with TRBD2 matching 7 bases. From germline, CDR1 is LNHDA and CDR2 SQIVND (reference sequence). J was trimmed by 10 bases and V by 10 bases; bases with no gene match: 11. This CDR3 comprises 12 residues. CDR3 in amino acids: CATEIGGGPQYF. The CDR3 region has the DNA TGTGCCACTGAAATTGGGGGGGGTCCGCAGTATTTT.

The chain employs TRBV5-1 and TRBJ1-2; the D gene is possibly TRBD1 (5 bases). V was cut by 4 bases and J by 6 bases, with 13 bases left in between. Germline V gene data show CDR1 as SGHRS and CDR2 as YFSETQ. This CDR3 has 13 amino acids. CDR3 loop: CASSLGTVDGYTF. The CDR3 nucleotides are TGCGCCAGCAGCCTCGGGACTGTTGATGGCTACACCTTC.

The rearrangement joins TRBV6-1 to TRBJ2-7, with 16 bases matching TRBD2. The J call may be wrong; the DNA end is better matched by TRBJ2-5. The CDR3 totals 16 residues. CDR1 and CDR2 from the germline V gene are MNHNS and SASEGT. CDR3 nucleotide sequence: TGTGCCAGCAGTGCTGGGACTAGCGGGAGGGGCGAGACCCAGTACTTC. This sequence encodes CASSAGTSGRGETQYF.

This clone was detected only a few times. A read error is likely here: a far larger clone is one base away. V is TRBV9 and J is TRBJ2-3; D is unresolved. V was clipped by 0 bases and J by 0 bases, with 11 bases between them. The CDR3 is 16 amino acids. Germline V gene lookup returns CDR1 SGDLS and CDR2 YYNGEE. This CDR3 reads CASSVEGVPSTDTQYF. CDR3 nucleotide sequence: TGTGCCAGCAGCGTAGAGGGCGTGCCTAGCACAGATACGCAGTATTTT.

The V call is TRBV5-6, the J call TRBJ1-2, with D unresolved. Germline CDR1 SGHDT, CDR2 YYEEEE. The CDR3 length is 13 residues. With 4 bases removed from V and 8 bases from J, the gap between germline ends came to 15 bases. CDR3: CASSGGLEVGYTF. The CDR3 region has the DNA TGTGCCAGCAGCGGCGGCCTCGAGGTGGGCTACACCTTC.

A few counts support this clone. The chain is built from TRBV7-9 and TRBJ2-6, with 9 nucleotides matching TRBD2. The V and J ends lost 5 bases and 0 bases, in that order; junction bases with no gene match: 8. The CDR3 runs 18 residues. Per the germline V gene, CDR1 is SEHNR and CDR2 is FQNEAQ (reference sequence). CDR3 DNA sequence: TGTGCCAGCAGCACGCGGGAGGGACTTCGCTCTGGGGCCAACGTCCTGACTTTC. Translation gives CASSTREGLRSGANVLTF.

The rearrangement uses TRBV7-9 and TRBJ2-2; TRBD2 agrees at 7 bases. This CDR3 has 19 residues. The germline gives CDR1 SEHNR, CDR2 FQNEAQ (reference sequence). The V and J ends lost 4 bases and 2 bases, in that order; junction bases with no gene match: 16. CDR3 in amino acids: CASSSRGGRGSTNTGELFF. CDR3 DNA: TGTGCCAGCAGCTCACGCGGGGGTCGCGGGAGTACTAACACCGGGGAGCTGTTTTTT.

This clone was observed a few times. The gene calls are TRBV6-6 and TRBJ1-1, with D possibly being TRBD1 (5 bases). CDR1 MNHNY and CDR2 SVGAGI come from the germline V gene (reference sequence). This CDR3 has 14 residues. V shed 2 bases and J shed 0 bases, with 7 bases lying between them. The CDR3 nucleotides are TGTGCCAGCAGTTACCAGGGAATGAACACTGAAGCTTTCTTT. Encoded protein: CASSYQGMNTEAFF.

The V call is TRBV21-1, the J call TRBJ2-1. TRBV21-1 is labeled a pseudogene. The CDR3 is 16 amino acids. The DNA of the CDR3 is TGTGCCAGCAAGGTGATGGGTCCAAGCTCCTACAATGAGCAGTTCTTC. Translating gives CASKVMGPSSYNEQFF.

The chain combines TRBV19 with TRBJ2-2; D might be TRBD2 (7 bases). The V gene's germline CDR1 is LNHDA and CDR2 SQIVND (reference sequence). Deletions cut 0 bases from V and 6 bases from J, with 17 bases between. The length of the CDR3 is 17 residues. The CDR3 bases are TGTGCCAGTAGTATAGAGGGGGGGCTCGAGGTCGCCGGGGAGCTGTTTTTT. This codes for CASSIEGGLEVAGELFF.

The J gene is TRBJ2-7, the V gene TRBV28; D is uncertain. V was cut by 6 bases and J by 4 bases, with 16 bases left in between. CDR3 length equals 14 residues. CDR1 is MDHEN and CDR2 is SYDVKM in the germline V gene. CDR3 bases: TGTGCCAGCAGCCATTACAGCTCCCAATACGAGCAGTACTTC. Residues: CASSHYSSQYEQYF.

The rearrangement uses TRBV7-9 and TRBJ2-1; TRBD2 matches 7 bases. V was clipped by 1 base and J by 4 bases; unmatched bases: 4. CDR1 and CDR2 from the germline V gene are SEHNR and FQNEAQ (reference sequence). This CDR3 spans 15 amino acids. The CDR3 DNA sequence: TGTGCCAGCAGCTTAGGGGGACTAAAATACAATGAGCAGTTCTTC. Translating it yields CASSLGGLKYNEQFF.